Sequencing of this TCR beta chain was carried out in a study of early stage breast cancer tumors. Points on this clone: Its antigen remains unknown.

CDR1 MNHNY and CDR2 SVGAGI come from the germline V gene (reference sequence). Trimming shortened V by 4 bases and J by 6 bases, and 10 bases separated the two germline ends. CDR3 length: 13 residues. Study-level findings and limits: Most shared enriched TCRB sequences were commonly generated ones.

The assay was immunoSEQ multiplex PCR, and TCRdb's table has in-frame clones only and misses some. The table has approximately 70,000 clones, 65% to 85% seen once. The sequenced sample was blood. The chain is built from TRBV6-6 and TRBJ2-1; D uncertain. The origin of this receptor is a person aged 35-49 years with breast cancer. CDR3 nucleotide sequence: TGTGCCAGCAGTTTCTTTAGTGGCAATGAGCAGTTCTTC. It codes for CASSFFSGNEQFF.